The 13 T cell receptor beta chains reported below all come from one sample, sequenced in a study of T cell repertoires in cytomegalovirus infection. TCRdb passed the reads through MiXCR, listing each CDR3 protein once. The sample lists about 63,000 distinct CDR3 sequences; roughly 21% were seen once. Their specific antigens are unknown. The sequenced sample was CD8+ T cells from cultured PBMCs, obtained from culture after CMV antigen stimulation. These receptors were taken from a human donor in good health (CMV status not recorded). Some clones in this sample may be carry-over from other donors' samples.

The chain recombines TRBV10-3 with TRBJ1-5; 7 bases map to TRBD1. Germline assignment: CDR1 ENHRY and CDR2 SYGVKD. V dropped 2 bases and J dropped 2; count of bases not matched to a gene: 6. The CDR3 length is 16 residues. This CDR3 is CAISEPHGQGNQPQHF. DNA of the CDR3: TGTGCCATCAGTGAGCCCCATGGACAGGGCAATCAGCCCCAGCATTTT.

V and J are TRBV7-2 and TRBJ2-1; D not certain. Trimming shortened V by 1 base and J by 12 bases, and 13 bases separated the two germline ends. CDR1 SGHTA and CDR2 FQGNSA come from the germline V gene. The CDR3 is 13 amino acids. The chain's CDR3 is CASSLGESKGQFF. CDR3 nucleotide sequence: TGTGCCAGCAGCTTAGGAGAAAGCAAGGGGCAGTTCTTC.

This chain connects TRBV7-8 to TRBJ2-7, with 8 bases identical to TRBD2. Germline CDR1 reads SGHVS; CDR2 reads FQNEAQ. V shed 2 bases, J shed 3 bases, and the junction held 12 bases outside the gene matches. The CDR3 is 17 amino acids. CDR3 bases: TGTGCCAGCAGCTTATTATCGAGACGGGGGGGGGTCTACGAGCAGTACTTC. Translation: CASSLLSRRGGVYEQYF.

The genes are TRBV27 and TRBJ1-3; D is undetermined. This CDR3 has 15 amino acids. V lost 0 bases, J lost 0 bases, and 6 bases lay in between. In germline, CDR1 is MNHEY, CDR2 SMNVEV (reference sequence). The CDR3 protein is CASSLSFYSGNTIYF. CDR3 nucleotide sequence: TGTGCCAGCAGTTTATCCTTTTACTCTGGAAACACCATATATTTT.

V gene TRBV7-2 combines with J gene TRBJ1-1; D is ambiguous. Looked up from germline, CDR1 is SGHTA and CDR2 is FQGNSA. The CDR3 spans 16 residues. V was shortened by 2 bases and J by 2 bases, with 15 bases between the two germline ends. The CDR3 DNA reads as TGTGCCAGCAGCTTATCATCGAGATATGCCAACACTGAAGCTTTCTTT. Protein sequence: CASSLSSRYANTEAFF. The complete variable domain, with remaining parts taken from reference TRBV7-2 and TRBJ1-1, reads GAGVSQSPSNKVTEKGKDVELRCDPISGHTALYWYRQSLGQGLEFLIYFQGNSAPDKSGLPSDRFSAERTGGSVSTLTIQRTQQEDSAVYLCASSLSSRYANTEAFFGQGTRLTVV.

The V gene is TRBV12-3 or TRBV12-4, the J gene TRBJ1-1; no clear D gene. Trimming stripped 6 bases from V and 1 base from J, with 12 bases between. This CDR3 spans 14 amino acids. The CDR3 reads CASSVRGKNTEAFF. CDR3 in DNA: TGTGCCAGCAGCGTTCGGGGTAAGAACACTGAAGCTTTCTTT.

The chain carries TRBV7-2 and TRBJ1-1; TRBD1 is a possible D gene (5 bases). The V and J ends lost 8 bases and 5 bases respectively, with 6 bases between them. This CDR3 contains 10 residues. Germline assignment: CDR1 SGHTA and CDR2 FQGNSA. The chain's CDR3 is CASGGTEAFF. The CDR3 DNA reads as TGTGCCAGCGGGGGGACTGAAGCTTTCTTT.

The CDR3 region has the DNA TGTGCCAGCAGCGATTTCGGGTTCTATGGCTACACCTTC. Translated, it gives CASSDFGFYGYTF. The chain couples TRBV7-2 to TRBJ1-2, with no clear D. Germline assignment: CDR1 SGHTA and CDR2 FQGNSA. Trimming cost V 5 bases and J 4 bases, with 11 bases left between them. This CDR3 is 13 amino acids long.

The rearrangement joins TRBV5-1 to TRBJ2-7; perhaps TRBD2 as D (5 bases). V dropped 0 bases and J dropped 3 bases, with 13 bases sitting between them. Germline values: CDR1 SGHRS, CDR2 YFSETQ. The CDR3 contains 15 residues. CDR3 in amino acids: CASSLDAGGFYEQYF. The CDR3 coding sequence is TGCGCCAGCAGCTTGGACGCAGGAGGATTCTACGAGCAGTACTTC. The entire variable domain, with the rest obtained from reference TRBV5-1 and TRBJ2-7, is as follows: KAGVTQTPRYLIKTRGQQVTLSCSPISGHRSVSWYQQTPGQGLQFLFEYFSETQRNKGNFPGRFSGRQFSNSRSEMNVSTLELGDSALYLCASSLDAGGFYEQYFGPGTRLTVT.

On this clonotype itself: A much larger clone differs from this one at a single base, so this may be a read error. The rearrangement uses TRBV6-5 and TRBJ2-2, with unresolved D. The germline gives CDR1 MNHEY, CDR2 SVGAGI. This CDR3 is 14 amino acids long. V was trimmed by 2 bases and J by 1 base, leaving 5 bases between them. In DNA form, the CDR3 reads TGTGCCAGCAGTTACGGGGAGAACACCGGGGAGCTGTTTTTT. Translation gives CASSYGENTGELFF.

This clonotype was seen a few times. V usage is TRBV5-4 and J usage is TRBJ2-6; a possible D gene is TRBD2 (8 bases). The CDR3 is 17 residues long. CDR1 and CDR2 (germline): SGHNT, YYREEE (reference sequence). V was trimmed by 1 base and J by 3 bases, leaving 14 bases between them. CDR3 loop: CASSLNRGLGGANVLTF. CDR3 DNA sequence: TGTGCCAGCAGCTTGAACAGGGGACTAGGTGGGGCCAACGTCCTGACTTTC.

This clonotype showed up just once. CDR3 sequence reads: CASSQEAGQGNNEQFF. In DNA form, the CDR3 reads TGTGCCAGCAGCCAAGAGGCGGGACAGGGAAACAATGAGCAGTTCTTC. This rearrangement joins TRBV4-2 to TRBJ2-1; 9 nucleotides agree with TRBD1. V trimming: 0 bases; J trimming: 5 bases; junction bases outside the gene matches: 5. There are 16 residues in the CDR3. The germline V gene has CDR1 LGHNA and CDR2 YNFKEQ.

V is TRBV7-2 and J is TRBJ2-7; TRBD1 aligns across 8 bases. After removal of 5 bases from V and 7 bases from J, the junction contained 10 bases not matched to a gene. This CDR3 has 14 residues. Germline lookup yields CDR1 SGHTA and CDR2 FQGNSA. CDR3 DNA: TGTGCCAGCAGCGCTCCGGACAGGGTGGGAGAGCAGTACTTC. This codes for CASSAPDRVGEQYF.